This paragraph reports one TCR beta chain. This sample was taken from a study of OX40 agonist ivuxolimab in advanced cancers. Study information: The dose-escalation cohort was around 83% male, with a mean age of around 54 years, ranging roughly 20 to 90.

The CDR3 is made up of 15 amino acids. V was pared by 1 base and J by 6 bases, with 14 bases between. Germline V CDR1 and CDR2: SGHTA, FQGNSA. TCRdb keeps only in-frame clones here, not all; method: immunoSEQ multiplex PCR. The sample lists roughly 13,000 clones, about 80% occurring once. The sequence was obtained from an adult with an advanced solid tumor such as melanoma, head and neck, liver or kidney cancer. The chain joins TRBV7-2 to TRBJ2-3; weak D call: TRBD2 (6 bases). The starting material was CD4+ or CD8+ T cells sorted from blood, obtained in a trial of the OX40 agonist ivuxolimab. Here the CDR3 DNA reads TGTGCCAGCAGCTTAGTAGTGTGGGGGGTGGATACGCAGTATTTT. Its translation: CASSLVVWGVDTQYF.